Detailed here is one T cell receptor (beta chain). The antigen is unknown. The CDR3 extends over 13 amino acids. The germline V gene encodes CDR1 SQVTM and CDR2 ANQGSEA. The V end lost 6 bases, the J end lost 2 bases, and 13 bases lay between the germline ends. This sample is part of a study of siplizumab effects on memory and regulatory T cells. Produced via immunoSEQ multiplex PCR; TCRdb's table is partial and in-frame only. The table includes about 110,000 clones, 85% to 95% detected once. The study, taken as a whole, reports: There appeared to be greater diversity in naive T cells than in memory cells, and naive T cells seemed major contributors to the alloresponse. Siplizumab significantly brought down the alloreactive sequences that trace back to unstimulated CD4+ memory cells. Only a minority of proliferating CD4+ or CD8+ clones had an assignable naive or memory phenotype, with roughly 80-95% lacking one. To unstimulated subsets, only a minor fraction of alloreactive clones could be mapped.

The chain employs TRBV29-1 and TRBJ2-5; maybe TRBD1 (7 bases). Sequenced material: CD4+ T cells sorted from blood. This TCR derives from a human donor in good health. CDR3 coding DNA: TGCAGCGTGGAGGGACAGCTTCAAGAGACCCAGTACTTC. This sequence encodes CSVEGQLQETQYF.